This T cell receptor beta chain stems from a study of vaccination effects on CD4 cells after COVID-19. Study summary: ViraFEST assay sequencing came after antigen-specific CD4+ T cells were expanded with viral peptide pools. Researchers drew samples from a few convalescent patients early and late after vaccination.

Study findings and constraints: Marked clonal contraction of both clone types appeared late after vaccination.

The CDR3 runs to 15 residues. V was clipped by 4 bases and J by 3 bases; unmatched bases: 5. CDR1 is LNHNV, CDR2 YYDKDF, per germline (reference sequence). Sequencing was performed with immunoSEQ multiplex PCR; in TCRdb, only in-frame clones are kept and a portion is missing. The sample consists of about 46,000 clones, about 76% of them appearing once. As concerns this clone: Its antigen is not known.

It was after 10 days of culture that CD4+ T cells were isolated. Infection dated between March and December 2020, before the Alpha, Beta and Delta variants reached the United States. Everyone in the study got two shots of either the BNT162b2 or mRNA-1273 vaccine. At days 3 and 7, half of the medium was exchanged for IL-2 medium. Sequenced material: CD4+ T cells from PBMCs cultured without peptide, taken after COVID-19 vaccination. This TCR derives from a human donor who had a prior SARS-CoV-2 infection. This chain links TRBV15 with TRBJ2-2; TRBD2 matches 7 bases. CDR3 amino acids: CATSKDGRDTGELFF. CDR3 bases: TGTGCCACCAGCAAAGATGGGAGGGACACCGGGGAGCTGTTTTTT.